This TCR beta chain was sequenced during a study of control samples from healthy donors and cancer patients. The ends were cut back, 6 bases at V and 0 bases at J, with 11 bases in the middle. The germline CDR1 and CDR2 sequences are KGHSH and LQKENI. The CDR3 has 15 amino acids. The table came from immunoSEQ multiplex PCR; TCRdb's copy has only in-frame clones and leaves some out. The sample lists tens of thousands of clones; 88% were seen once. Sequencing used blood. This TCR derives from an older woman in good health. The chain uses TRBV18 and TRBJ1-4; D not certain. As DNA, the CDR3 is TGTGCCAGCTCTCCGGACGGGGCAACTAATGAAAAACTGTTTTTT. Translating it yields CASSPDGATNEKLFF.